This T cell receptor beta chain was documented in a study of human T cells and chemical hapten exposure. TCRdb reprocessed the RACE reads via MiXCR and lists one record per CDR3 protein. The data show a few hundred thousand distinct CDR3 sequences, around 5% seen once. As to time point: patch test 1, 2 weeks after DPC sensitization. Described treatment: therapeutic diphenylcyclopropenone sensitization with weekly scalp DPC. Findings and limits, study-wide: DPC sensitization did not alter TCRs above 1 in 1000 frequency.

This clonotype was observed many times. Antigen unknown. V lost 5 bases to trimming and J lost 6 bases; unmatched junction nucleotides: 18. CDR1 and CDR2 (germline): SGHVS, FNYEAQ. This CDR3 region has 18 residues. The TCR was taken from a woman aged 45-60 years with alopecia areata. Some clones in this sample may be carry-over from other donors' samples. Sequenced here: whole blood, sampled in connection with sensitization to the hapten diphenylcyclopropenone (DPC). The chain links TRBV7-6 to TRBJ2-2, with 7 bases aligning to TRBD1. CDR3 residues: CASSHLRGRRDASGELFF. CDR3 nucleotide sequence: TGTGCCAGCAGCCACCTGAGGGGGCGCAGGGATGCATCCGGGGAGCTGTTTTTT.